The clone carrying this T cell receptor (beta chain) has at least ten counts. With 3 bases removed from V and 7 bases from J, the gap between germline ends came to 16 bases. Germline V gene data show CDR1 as SGHRS and CDR2 as YFSETQ. The CDR3 consists of 14 residues. The sample originates from a study of CD8 T cells in ankylosing spondylitis. Scientists made TCR beta libraries using quantitative 5'-RACE with molecular barcodes. Via MiXCR, TCRdb re-called the 5' RACE reads, giving one row per CDR3 protein. The sample records some 37,000 distinct CDR3 sequences, 4.5% to 6% being singletons. The sequencing sample was made of blood, either unsorted or a sorted T cell fraction (not recorded which). The chain has TRBV5-1 and TRBJ2-5; weak D call: TRBD1 (5 bases). The sequence came from a male donor with ankylosing spondylitis or in good health (not recorded which). CDR3 residues: CASSYDGAQGTQYF. The CDR3 region has the DNA TGCGCCAGCAGCTATGACGGCGCCCAGGGGACCCAGTACTTC.